These 27 T cell receptor beta chains were all obtained from the same sample, sequenced in a study of blood T cell repertoires in COVID-19. The assay was immunoSEQ multiplex PCR, and TCRdb's table has in-frame clones only and misses some. The table lists 200,000 or so clones, 84% of them singletons. Sequences were obtained from PBMCs or T cells enriched from blood (not recorded which). Receptors originate from a man in his sixties who had recovered from COVID-19.

The rearrangement joins TRBV7-8 to TRBJ1-2, with 7 bases identical to TRBD1. This CDR3 spans 14 amino acids. Germline V gene sequence: CDR1 SGHVS, CDR2 FQNEAQ. Germline trimming cut 0 bases from V and 5 bases from J; bases unmatched to any gene: 3. The CDR3: CASSLAGTDYGYTF. In DNA, the CDR3 is TGTGCCAGCAGCTTAGCGGGGACAGATTATGGCTACACCTTC.

This clone has a single count. The chain combines TRBV5-1 with TRBJ2-1; a weak D match, TRBD2 (6 bases). V lost 3 bases, J lost 0 bases, and 10 bases lay in between. The V gene's germline CDR1 is SGHRS and CDR2 YFSETQ. There are 15 residues in the CDR3. As DNA, the CDR3 is TGCGCCAGCAGCTCACAGACTAGCTCCTACAATGAGCAGTTCTTC. The encoded protein is CASSSQTSSYNEQFF. Filled out from reference TRBV5-1 and TRBJ2-1, the complete variable domain reads KAGVTQTPRYLIKTRGQQVTLSCSPISGHRSVSWYQQTPGQGLQFLFEYFSETQRNKGNFPGRFSGRQFSNSRSEMNVSTLELGDSALYLCASSSQTSSYNEQFFGPGTRLTVL.

This chain links TRBV5-4 with TRBJ1-1; D unresolved. Germline V CDR1 and CDR2: SGHNT, YYREEE (reference sequence). V was trimmed by 4 bases and J by 4 bases, leaving 14 bases between them. This CDR3 region has 14 residues. The CDR3 sequence is CASSREEGVTEAFF. CDR3 DNA: TGTGCCAGCAGCCGGGAGGAGGGTGTCACTGAAGCTTTCTTT.

This chain uses TRBV18 with TRBJ1-1; TRBD1 is a possible D gene (5 bases). This CDR3 has 12 amino acids. V lost 5 bases and J lost 11, with 15 bases in between. In germline, CDR1 is KGHSH, CDR2 LQKENI. The CDR3 DNA follows: TGTGCCAGCTCAGACGGGGACTTGTCGGCTTTCTTT. Residues: CASSDGDLSAFF. Combining the CDR3 with reference TRBV18 and TRBJ1-1 gives the whole variable domain NAGVMQNPRHLVRRRGQEARLRCSPMKGHSHVYWYRQLPEEGLKFMVYLQKENIIDESGMPKERFSAEFPKEGPSILRIQQVVRGDSAAYFCASSDGDLSAFFGQGTRLTVV.

The chain is built from TRBV7-2 and TRBJ1-6; D uncertain. Germline V gives CDR1 SGHTA, CDR2 FQGNSA. CDR3 size: 18 residues. V was clipped by 2 bases and J by 0 bases, with 14 bases between them. The chain's CDR3 is CASSLFTYESSYNSPLHF. In nucleotides, the CDR3 is TGTGCCAGCAGCTTATTTACGTACGAGAGCTCCTATAATTCACCCCTCCACTTT.

This clone was observed a few times. The chain recombines TRBV9 with TRBJ2-7; TRBD1 aligns across 9 bases. Per the germline V gene, CDR1 is SGDLS and CDR2 is YYNGEE. The CDR3 runs to 16 residues. With 4 bases clipped from V and 2 bases from J, the junction kept 10 bases outside the gene matches. The DNA for the CDR3 is TGTGCCAGCAGCACCGGCGCCGGGACAGGGACCTACGAGCAGTACTTC. This codes for CASSTGAGTGTYEQYF.

This chain connects TRBV18 to TRBJ2-7, with 7 bases aligning to TRBD1. CDR3 length: 14 residues. J gave up 2 bases and V 5 bases, and 6 bases lay outside the gene matches. In germline, CDR1 is KGHSH, CDR2 LQKENI. CDR3 in DNA: TGTGCCAGCTCAGCCGGACAGGTTCCCTACGAGCAGTACTTC. Translated: CASSAGQVPYEQYF.

The chain couples TRBV6-5 to TRBJ1-2; D gene uncertain. This CDR3 region has 16 residues. V lost 0 bases, J lost 1 base, and 12 bases lay in between. The germline gives CDR1 MNHEY, CDR2 SVGAGI. DNA of the CDR3: TGTGCCAGCAGTTACTCAGCAGTCGGCGGTAACTATGGCTACACCTTC. Residues: CASSYSAVGGNYGYTF.

This clone appeared a single time. J is TRBJ2-2 and V is TRBV9; the match to TRBD1 covers 8 bases. With V trimmed by 5 bases and J by 4 bases, 4 bases remained unmatched. CDR3 length: 14 residues. Germline V gene data show CDR1 as SGDLS and CDR2 as YYNGEE. CDR3 loop: CASRATGVTGELFF. The DNA for the CDR3 is TGTGCCAGCAGGGCGACAGGGGTCACCGGGGAGCTGTTTTTT. Using reference TRBV9 and TRBJ2-2 for the parts outside the CDR3, the full variable domain is DSGVTQTPKHLITATGQRVTLRCSPRSGDLSVYWYQQSLDQGLQFLIQYYNGEERAKGNILERFSAQQFPDLHSELNLSSLELGDSALYFCASRATGVTGELFFGEGSRLTVL.

The chain has TRBV7-3 and TRBJ2-2; TRBD1 is a possible D gene (6 bases). V was pared by 2 bases and J by 5 bases, with 12 bases between. The CDR3 runs to 15 residues. Germline loops: CDR1 SGHTA, CDR2 FQGTGA. This CDR3 reads CASSLRRGGTGELFF. The CDR3 region has the DNA TGTGCCAGCAGCTTACGCAGGGGTGGGACCGGGGAGCTGTTTTTT.

The genes are TRBV5-6 and TRBJ1-3; TRBD1 matches 8 bases. The germline CDR1 and CDR2 sequences are SGHDT and YYEEEE. The CDR3 consists of 14 residues. Trimming removed 3 bases from V and 4 bases from J; junction bases left unmatched: 3. CDR3 DNA: TGTGCCAGCAGCTGGACAGGGATCGGAAACACCATATATTTT. Translated, it gives CASSWTGIGNTIYF.

The J gene is TRBJ2-3, the V gene TRBV18, with TRBD2 matching 8 bases. The ends lost 1 base at V and 2 bases at J; junction bases unmatched: 5. The CDR3 totals 16 residues. Germline CDR1 reads KGHSH; CDR2 reads LQKENI. This chain's CDR3 is CASSPLTSGYTDTQYF. In nucleotides, the CDR3 is TGTGCCAGCTCACCACTTACTAGCGGATACACAGATACGCAGTATTTT.

The chain links TRBV10-2 to TRBJ1-5; TRBD1 matches 10 bases. This CDR3 has 14 residues. V was pared by 3 bases and J by 7 bases, with 3 bases of the junction left unmatched. CDR1 and CDR2 from the germline V gene are WSHSY and SAAADI. The CDR3 DNA sequence: TGCGCCAGCAGTGAAAGGACAGGGGGACAGCCCCAGCATTTT. This codes for CASSERTGGQPQHF.

This rearrangement joins TRBV10-3 to TRBJ1-2, with TRBD1 matching over 11 bases. Trimming at V came to 4 bases and at J to 4 bases, leaving 2 bases not matched to a gene. Germline CDR1 ENHRY, CDR2 SYGVKD. This CDR3 comprises 14 residues. For the CDR3, the DNA is TGTGCCATCAGTGTTGGGACAGGGGGCTATGGCTACACCTTC. Protein product: CAISVGTGGYGYTF.

The gene calls are TRBV19 and TRBJ2-4, with a possible D match to TRBD1 (5 bases). CDR3 size: 12 residues. Germline CDR1 is LNHDA and CDR2 is SQIVND (reference sequence). The V and J ends lost 10 bases and 2 bases respectively, with 9 bases between them. CDR3 amino acids: CATQGTKNIQYF. The CDR3 region has the DNA TGTGCCACCCAGGGCACCAAAAACATTCAGTACTTC.

Only one count was recorded for this clone. The chain couples TRBV19 to TRBJ2-1; D is unclear. V shed 5 bases and J shed 3 bases, with 8 bases lying between them. CDR1 is LNHDA, CDR2 SQIVND, per germline (reference sequence). The CDR3 runs to 13 residues. In nucleotides, the CDR3 is TGTGCCAGTAGTTTTCAGATCTACAATGAGCAGTTCTTC. It is translated as CASSFQIYNEQFF.

The rearrangement uses TRBV12-3 or TRBV12-4 and TRBJ2-2, with a tentative D call TRBD1 (6 bases). Trimming removed 5 bases from V and 7 bases from J, with 11 bases in between. The CDR3 consists of 13 residues. CDR3 residues: CASSGVQGGELFF. DNA for the CDR3: TGTGCCAGCAGTGGGGTACAGGGCGGGGAGCTGTTTTTT.

The rearrangement uses TRBV9 and TRBJ1-6; the D gene is possibly TRBD1 (5 bases). Germline CDR1 SGDLS, CDR2 YYNGEE. Trimming removed 8 bases at V and 0 bases at J, with 12 bases between. CDR3 length equals 15 residues. CDR3 nucleotide sequence: TGTGCCAGACGCTTCGGGGGCTCCTATAATTCACCCCTCCACTTT. The encoded protein is CARRFGGSYNSPLHF.

V and J are TRBV12-5 and TRBJ1-1; D is uncertain. Trimming removed 5 bases at V and 0 bases at J, with 16 bases between. The CDR3 consists of 16 residues. CDR1 and CDR2 from the germline V gene are LGHNT and FRNRAP. The CDR3 region is CASGLSGSEMNTEAFF. The CDR3 nucleotides read TGTGCTAGTGGTCTCTCGGGGAGTGAGATGAACACTGAAGCTTTCTTT.

This clone was seen once. The chain combines TRBV7-2 with TRBJ1-5, with D tentatively TRBD1 (5 bases). CDR1 SGHTA and CDR2 FQGNSA come from the germline V gene. This CDR3 is built from 15 residues. Trimming took 2 bases from V and 2 from J, leaving 10 bases between them. The CDR3 sequence is CASSLPGGGNQPQHF. CDR3 bases: TGTGCCAGCAGCTTACCGGGGGGTGGCAATCAGCCCCAGCATTTT.

This sequence joins TRBV12-5 and TRBJ2-7, with 8 bases lining up with TRBD1. Trimming cost V 5 bases and J 5 bases; bases outside gene matches: 20. CDR1 and CDR2 (germline): LGHNT, FRNRAP. This CDR3 has 18 amino acids. The CDR3 nucleotides are TGTGCTAGTGGTGGAAGAGCATCTCAGGGGGCCTCCCCCAACGAGCAGTACTTC. Amino acids: CASGGRASQGASPNEQYF.

The chain employs TRBV30 and TRBJ1-2; 10 bases are shared with TRBD1. V dropped 3 bases and J dropped 6; count of bases not matched to a gene: 4. CDR1 is GTSNPN, CDR2 SVGIG, per germline (reference sequence). This CDR3 has 13 residues. In DNA, the CDR3 is TGTGCCTGGAGGACAGGGGGCTTGGATGGCTACACCTTC. It translates to CAWRTGGLDGYTF.

The V call is TRBV5-6, the J call TRBJ1-2, with TRBD1 identical over 9 bases. J was trimmed by 4 bases and V by 4 bases; bases with no gene match: 11. The CDR3 length is 16 residues. The germline gives CDR1 SGHDT, CDR2 YYEEEE. The CDR3 nucleotides are TGTGCCAGCAGCCTAACATCTCCGGGACAGGGCTATGGCTACACCTTC. Its protein product is CASSLTSPGQGYGYTF.

The chain combines TRBV29-1 with TRBJ2-5, with D maybe TRBD1 (5 bases). Germline loops: CDR1 SQVTM, CDR2 ANQGSEA. The V and J ends lost 3 bases and 5 bases respectively, with 13 bases between them. There are 13 residues in the CDR3. Written as DNA, the CDR3 is TGCAGCGTTGATGGGCAGGGATGGGAGACCCAGTACTTC. Translation: CSVDGQGWETQYF.

The V call is TRBV2, the J call TRBJ1-2; possibly TRBD1 for D (6 bases). V was cut by 3 bases and J by 5 bases, with 13 bases left in between. CDR3 size: 14 residues. Germline V gene data show CDR1 as SNHLY and CDR2 as FYNNEI. The CDR3 coding sequence is TGTGCCAGCAGTGACCAGGGACATCTATATGGCTACACCTTC. This gives the protein CASSDQGHLYGYTF.

This clone was found a few times. The gene calls are TRBV5-5 and TRBJ1-4; 7 bases agree with TRBD1. The V and J ends lost 4 bases and 7 bases, in that order; junction bases with no gene match: 10. The germline V gene encodes CDR1 SGHKS and CDR2 YYEKEE (reference sequence). CDR3 length equals 15 residues. CDR3: CASSLSGGDIEKLFF. The CDR3 region has the DNA TGTGCCAGCAGCCTCTCAGGGGGTGATATTGAAAAACTGTTTTTT.

The V gene is TRBV5-1, the J gene TRBJ2-1; D is perhaps TRBD2 (7 bases). Trimming pared 9 bases from V and 3 bases from J, leaving 22 bases between. The germline CDR1 and CDR2 sequences are SGHRS and YFSETQ. This CDR3 has 16 residues. CDR3 sequence reads: CATAWEGGGRYNEQFF. CDR3 coding DNA: TGCGCCACCGCCTGGGAGGGGGGAGGTCGCTACAATGAGCAGTTCTTC.